This T cell receptor (beta chain) emerged from a study of blood T cell repertoires in COVID-19. In the study overall: Acute and convalescent COVID-19 specimens originated in the United States, Italy and Spain. T cells, B-cell-depleted T cells, or PBMCs supplied cDNA or gDNA.

In the original analysis: How many nucleated cells were present was estimated from reference gene primer amplification. Profiled with immunoSEQ multiplex PCR; TCRdb holds only in-frame clones, not every one. That table gives V, J and clone size, and the DNA gave D and trimming. Here the sample spans 220,000 or so clones, around 90% being singletons. Germline CDR1 and CDR2: SEHNR and FQNEAQ (reference sequence). V gave up 4 bases and J gave up 3 bases; unmatched junction bases: 6. CDR3 length equals 15 residues. Seattle's enrolled individuals joined amid active infection and were then monitored longitudinally.

The specimen sequenced was peripheral blood. The rearrangement uses TRBV7-9 and TRBJ2-3; 8 bases are a match to TRBD1. The TCR originated in a man aged 55 to 69 with COVID-19, enrolled during active disease. This CDR3 is CASSWRQGQTDTQYF. CDR3 DNA sequence: TGTGCCAGCAGCTGGAGACAGGGGCAGACAGATACGCAGTATTTT.